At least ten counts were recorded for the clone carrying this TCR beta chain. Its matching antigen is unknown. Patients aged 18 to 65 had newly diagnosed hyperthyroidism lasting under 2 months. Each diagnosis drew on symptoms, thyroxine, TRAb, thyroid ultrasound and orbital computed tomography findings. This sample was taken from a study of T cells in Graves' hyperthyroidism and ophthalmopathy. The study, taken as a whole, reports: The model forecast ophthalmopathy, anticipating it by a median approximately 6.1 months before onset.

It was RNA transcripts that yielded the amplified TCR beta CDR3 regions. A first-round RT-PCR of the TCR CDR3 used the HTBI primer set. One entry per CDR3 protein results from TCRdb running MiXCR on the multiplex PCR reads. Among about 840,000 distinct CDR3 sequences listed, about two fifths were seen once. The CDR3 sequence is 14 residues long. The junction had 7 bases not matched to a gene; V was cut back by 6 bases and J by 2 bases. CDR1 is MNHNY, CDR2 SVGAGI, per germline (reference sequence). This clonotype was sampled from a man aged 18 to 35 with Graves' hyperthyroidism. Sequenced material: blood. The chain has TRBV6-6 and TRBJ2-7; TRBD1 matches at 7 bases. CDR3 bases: TGTGCCAGCAGGAACAGGGGTATCACCTACGAGCAGTACTTC. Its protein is CASRNRGITYEQYF.